This T cell receptor (beta chain) was found in a study of blood T cell repertoires in COVID-19. Study-level information: Whether acute or convalescent, the COVID-19 samples came from the United States, Italy and Spain. The cDNA or gDNA used as material had been derived from T cells, B-cell-depleted T cells, or PBMCs.

Patients at the Seattle site were enrolled during active infection and followed longitudinally. This clone appeared a few times. The junction differs from germline at one of its ends, possibly a read error. The CDR3 spans 13 residues. Sequencing was performed with immunoSEQ multiplex PCR; in TCRdb, only in-frame clones are kept and a portion is missing. This sample has 150,000 to 200,000 clones, with around 90% found just once. The sequencing sample was made of peripheral blood. The chain combines TRBV12-3 or TRBV12-4 with TRBJ1-1; possible D gene TRBD1, 6 bases. The receptor's source is a woman of 80 years or more with COVID-19, enrolled during active disease. CDR3 in DNA: TGTGCCAGCAGCTTAGGACAGTACACTGAAGCTTTCTTT. Residues: CASSLGQYTEAFF.